This T cell receptor beta chain stems from a study of T-cell memory formation after mild COVID-19. Study context: Clusters were largely donor specific. Whole-study results and caveats: Most CD4+ clones that shrank were in CM and EM, while CD8+ ones turned up in EMRA.

V shed 8 bases and J shed 7 bases, with 6 bases lying between them. CDR1 and CDR2 (germline): KGHSH, LQKENI. This CDR3 has 9 amino acids. About this clonotype: What it binds is unknown.

The TCR alpha and TCR beta cDNA libraries, bearing sample barcodes and UMIs, were generated by 5'RACE using constant-segment primers. TCRdb fed the 5' RACE reads into MiXCR, producing one record per CDR3 protein. The repertoire has about 540,000 distinct CDR3 sequences, roughly 22% of them found once; the top ten carry roughly an eighth. V gene TRBV18 combines with J gene TRBJ2-7; D gene ambiguous. The specimen was PBMCs or a T cell subset sorted from them (not recorded which). This TCR was sampled from an adult woman who had mild COVID-19 (a few samples of this study predate the infection). Cell type and time point are not known. For the CDR3, the DNA is TGTGCCAGCGGCGCGGAGCAGTACTTC. Its translation is CASGAEQYF.